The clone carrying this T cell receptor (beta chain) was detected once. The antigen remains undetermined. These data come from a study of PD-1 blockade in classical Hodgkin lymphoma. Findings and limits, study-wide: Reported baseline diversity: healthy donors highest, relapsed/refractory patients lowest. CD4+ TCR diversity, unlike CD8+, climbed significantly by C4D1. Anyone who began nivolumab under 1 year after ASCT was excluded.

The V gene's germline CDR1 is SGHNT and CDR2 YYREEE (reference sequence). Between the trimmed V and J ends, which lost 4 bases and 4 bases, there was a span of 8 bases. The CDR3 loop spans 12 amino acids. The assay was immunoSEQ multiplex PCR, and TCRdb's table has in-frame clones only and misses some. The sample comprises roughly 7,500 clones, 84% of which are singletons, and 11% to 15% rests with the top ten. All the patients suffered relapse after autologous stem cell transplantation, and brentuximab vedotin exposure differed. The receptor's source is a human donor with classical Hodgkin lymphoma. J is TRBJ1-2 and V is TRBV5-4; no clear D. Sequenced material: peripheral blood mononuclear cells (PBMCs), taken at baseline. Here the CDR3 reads CASSQDVYGYTF. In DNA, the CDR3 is TGTGCCAGCAGCCAAGATGTCTATGGCTACACCTTC.